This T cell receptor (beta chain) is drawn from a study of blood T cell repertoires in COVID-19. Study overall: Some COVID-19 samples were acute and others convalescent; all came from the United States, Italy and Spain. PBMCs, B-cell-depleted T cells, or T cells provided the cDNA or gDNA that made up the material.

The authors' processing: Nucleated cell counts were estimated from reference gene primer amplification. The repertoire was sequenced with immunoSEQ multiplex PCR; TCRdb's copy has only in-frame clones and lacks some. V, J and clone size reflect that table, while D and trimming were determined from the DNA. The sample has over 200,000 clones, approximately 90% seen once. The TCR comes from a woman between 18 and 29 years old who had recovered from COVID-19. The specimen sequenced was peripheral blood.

This CDR3 is CASSSLVSNYNEQFF. For the CDR3, the DNA is TGTGCCAGCAGTTCACTAGTTTCTAACTACAATGAGCAGTTCTTC. This chain joins TRBV27 and TRBJ2-1; maybe TRBD2 (5 bases). V was trimmed by 4 bases and J by 3 bases, leaving 13 bases between them. Per the germline V gene, CDR1 is MNHEY and CDR2 is SMNVEV (reference sequence). CDR3 length: 15 amino acids.